This T cell receptor (beta chain) was sequenced during a study of OX40 agonist ivuxolimab in advanced cancers. Study information: The mean age was roughly 60 years, ranging from 23 to 79, with 65% to 90% of participants male.

The table came from immunoSEQ multiplex PCR; TCRdb's copy has only in-frame clones and leaves some out. The sample has about 95,000 clones; 89% are singletons. Points on this clone: What it binds is not known.

The CDR3 is 15 residues long. The germline CDR1 and CDR2 sequences are SGHDT and YYEEEE. The V gene end was trimmed by 6 bases and the J gene end by 4 bases; junction bases not matched to a gene: 11. The study's findings and limits: Among patients with partial responses at 0.1-3.0 mg/kg, clonal expansion was among the lowest.

This chain links TRBV5-6 with TRBJ2-3, with TRBD2 matching over 7 bases. The sequenced sample was CD4+ or CD8+ T cells sorted from blood, obtained in a trial of the OX40 agonist ivuxolimab. This sequence originates from an adult with an advanced solid tumor such as melanoma, head and neck, liver or kidney cancer. DNA of the CDR3: TGTGCCAGCAACCCAAGCGGGATTACTTCAGATACGCAGTATTTT. Its protein is CASNPSGITSDTQYF.